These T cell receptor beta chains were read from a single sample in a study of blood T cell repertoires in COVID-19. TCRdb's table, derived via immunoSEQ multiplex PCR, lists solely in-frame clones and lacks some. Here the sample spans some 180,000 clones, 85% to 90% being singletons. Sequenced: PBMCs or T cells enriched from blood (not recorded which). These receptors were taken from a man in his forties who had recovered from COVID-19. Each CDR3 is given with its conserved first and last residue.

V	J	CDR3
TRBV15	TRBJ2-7	CATSRGTYEQYF
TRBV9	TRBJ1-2	CASSVGQGLYGYTF
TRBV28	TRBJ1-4	CASSSPSSGNEKLFF
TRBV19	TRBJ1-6	CASNSPGDSPLHF
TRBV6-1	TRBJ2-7	CASSEAISYEQYF
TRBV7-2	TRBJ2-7	CASSGTGGYEQYF
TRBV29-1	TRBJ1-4	CSVGTGGGKLFF
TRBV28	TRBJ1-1	CASSHRGKNTEAFF
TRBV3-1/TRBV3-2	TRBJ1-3	CASSPTGQGNTIYF
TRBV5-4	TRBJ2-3	CASSLVGDDTQYF
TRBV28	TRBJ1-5	CASSWTGNQPQHF
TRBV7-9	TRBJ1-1	CASSLGSRGPAAEAFF
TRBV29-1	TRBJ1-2	CSVDAAGEVDGYTF
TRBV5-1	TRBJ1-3	CASSLTGSGNTIYF
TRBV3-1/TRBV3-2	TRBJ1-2	CASRSGTGVSGYTF
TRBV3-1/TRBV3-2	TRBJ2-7	CASSQGPPGQMFSYEQYF
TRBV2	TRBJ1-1	CASTPERDTEAFF
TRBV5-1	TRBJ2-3	CASSLLTRGYLTDTQYF
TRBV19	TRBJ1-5	CASSIVLGGYQPQHF
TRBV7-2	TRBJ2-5	CASSLARLQGARETQYF
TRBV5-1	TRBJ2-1	CASTGTRYNEQFF
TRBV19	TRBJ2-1	CASSRASGANEQFF
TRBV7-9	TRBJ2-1	CASSLQDRGSYNEQFF
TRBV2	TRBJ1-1	CASKFRNTEAFF
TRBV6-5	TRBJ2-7	CASRVTAGESYEQYF
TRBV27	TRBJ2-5	CASSLAYRETQYF
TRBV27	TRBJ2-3	CASSLSSWGGDTQYF
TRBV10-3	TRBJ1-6	CAISDLSGGFRNSPLHF
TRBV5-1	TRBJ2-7	CASSFLTDEQYF